This T cell receptor (beta chain) is drawn from a study of control samples from healthy donors and cancer patients. V lost 1 base to trimming and J lost 3 bases, with 10 bases between them. CDR3 length: 14 residues. Germline lookup yields CDR1 LGHNA and CDR2 YSLEER. The method was immunoSEQ multiplex PCR; TCRdb's version includes in-frame clones alone and lacks a portion of them. The sample lists about 150,000 clones, about 95% occurring once. This sequence joins TRBV4-3 and TRBJ2-7, with a possible D match to TRBD2 (5 bases). The receptor's source is a man in his sixties with colorectal cancer. The specimen sequenced was PBMCs. CDR3 sequence reads: CASSQGSGIYEQYF. As DNA, the CDR3 is TGCGCCAGCAGCCAAGGGAGCGGAATCTACGAGCAGTACTTC.